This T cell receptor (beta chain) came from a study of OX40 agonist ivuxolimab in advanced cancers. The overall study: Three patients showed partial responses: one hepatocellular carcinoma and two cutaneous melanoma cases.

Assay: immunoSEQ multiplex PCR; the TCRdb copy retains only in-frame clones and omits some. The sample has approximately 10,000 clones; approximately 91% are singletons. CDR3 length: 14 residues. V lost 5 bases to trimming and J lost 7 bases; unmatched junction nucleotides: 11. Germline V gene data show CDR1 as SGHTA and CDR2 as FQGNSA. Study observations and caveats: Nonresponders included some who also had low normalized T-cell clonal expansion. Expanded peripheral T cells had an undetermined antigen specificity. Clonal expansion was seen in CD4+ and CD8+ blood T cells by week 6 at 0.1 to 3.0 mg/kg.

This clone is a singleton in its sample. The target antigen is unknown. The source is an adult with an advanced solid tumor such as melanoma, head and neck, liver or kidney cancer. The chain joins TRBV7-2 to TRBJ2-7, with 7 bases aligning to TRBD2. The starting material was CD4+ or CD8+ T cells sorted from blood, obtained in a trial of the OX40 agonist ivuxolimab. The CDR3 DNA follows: TGTGCCAGCAGCCCTTTCCTTCAGCGGGGAGAGCAGTACTTC. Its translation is CASSPFLQRGEQYF.